This T cell receptor beta chain was profiled in a study of T cells in Graves' hyperthyroidism and ophthalmopathy. Patients were excluded because of uncontrolled infection, other autoimmune disease, pregnancy or lactation. This CDR3 comprises 13 residues. CDR1 SQVTM and CDR2 ANQGSEA come from the germline V gene. Trimming removed 7 bases from V and 4 bases from J; junction bases left unmatched: 7. Amplified TCR beta CDR3 regions came from RNA transcripts. First-round RT-PCR of the TCR CDR3 relied on the HTBI primer set. MiXCR was run by TCRdb on the multiplex PCR reads, yielding one entry per CDR3 protein. The sample has fewer than 650,000 distinct CDR3 sequences; approximately 48% are singletons.

The clonotype originates from an adult woman with Graves' disease, either hyperthyroidism or ophthalmopathy (not recorded which). The J gene is TRBJ2-5, the V gene TRBV29-1, with 9 bases that match TRBD2. The sample consisted of peripheral blood or thyroid tissue (not recorded which). The CDR3, as DNA: TGCAGCGCGACTCCGACTAGCGGAGAGACCCAGTACTTC. Its protein product is CSATPTSGETQYF.